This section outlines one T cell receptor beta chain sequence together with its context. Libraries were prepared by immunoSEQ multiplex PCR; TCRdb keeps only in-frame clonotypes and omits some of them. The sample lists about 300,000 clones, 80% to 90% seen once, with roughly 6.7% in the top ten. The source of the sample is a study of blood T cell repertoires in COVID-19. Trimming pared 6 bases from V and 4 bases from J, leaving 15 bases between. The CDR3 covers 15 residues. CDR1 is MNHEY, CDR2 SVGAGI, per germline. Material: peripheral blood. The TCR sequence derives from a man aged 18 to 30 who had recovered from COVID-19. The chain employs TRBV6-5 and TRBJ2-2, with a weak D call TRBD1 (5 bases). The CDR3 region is CASSQGPGVTGELFF. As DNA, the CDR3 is TGTGCCAGCAGCCAGGGCCCGGGCGTCACCGGGGAGCTGTTTTTT.